The 31 T cell receptor beta chains presented below share a single source sample, sequenced in a study of cytomegalovirus exposure and HLA in healthy donors. Generated by immunoSEQ multiplex PCR, the TCRdb table keeps only in-frame clones and is missing some. Among approximately 200,000 clones, 65% to 90% were seen once, and the ten largest hold roughly 13%. Input material: PBMCs. The receptors come from a woman in her twenties or thirties in good health and CMV-seropositive.

The chain couples TRBV29-1 to TRBJ2-7; TRBD2 is a possible D gene (6 bases). The V gene's germline CDR1 is SQVTM and CDR2 ANQGSEA. The CDR3 spans 14 residues. V was pared by 5 bases and J by 0 bases, with 14 bases between. The CDR3 here is CSVLPPGGSYEQYF. The CDR3 DNA follows: TGCAGCGTTCTACCCCCCGGGGGCTCCTACGAGCAGTACTTC.

The gene calls are TRBV7-3 and TRBJ1-2; weak D call: TRBD1 (6 bases). V lost 4 bases and J 7 bases, leaving 13 bases between the germline ends. CDR3 length: 13 residues. Germline values: CDR1 SGHTA, CDR2 FQGTGA. DNA of the CDR3: TGTGCCAGCAGCTACAATCAGGGGTCTGGCTACACCTTC. As protein: CASSYNQGSGYTF.

This chain uses TRBV4-2 with TRBJ1-1; 8 positions match TRBD1. Trimming cost V 1 base and J 12 bases; bases outside gene matches: 7. The CDR3 spans 13 residues. Germline V lookup: CDR1 LGHNA, CDR2 YNFKEQ. As DNA, the CDR3 is TGTGCCAGCAGCCAAGGAGCAGGGGGCTGGTCTTTCTTT. Translating it yields CASSQGAGGWSFF.

V gene TRBV7-6 combines with J gene TRBJ1-1; no definite D call. Germline-derived CDR1 and CDR2 are SGHVS and FNYEAQ. The CDR3 length is 14 residues. Trimming stripped 2 bases from V and 1 base from J, with 8 bases between. This chain's CDR3 is CASSLRHENTEAFF. The CDR3 DNA reads as TGTGCCAGCAGCTTAAGACACGAGAACACTGAAGCTTTCTTT.

The V and J genes are TRBV5-1 and TRBJ2-2; 9 bases are shared with TRBD2. Germline V gives CDR1 SGHRS, CDR2 YFSETQ. The CDR3 has 18 amino acids. V lost 4 bases and J lost 0; bases outside the gene matches: 10. CDR3 nucleotide sequence: TGCGCCAGCAGCCGGACTACTAGCGGGCAAGCGAACACCGGGGAGCTGTTTTTT. Translating gives CASSRTTSGQANTGELFF.

V is TRBV4-2 and J is TRBJ2-5, with D possibly matching TRBD1 (5 bases). This CDR3 is 15 amino acids long. The V and J ends lost 4 bases and 4 bases respectively, with 16 bases between them. Germline CDR1 and CDR2: LGHNA and YNFKEQ. The CDR3 sequence is CASSPQQQVGETQYF. The CDR3 coding sequence is TGTGCCAGCAGCCCACAACAACAGGTCGGAGAGACCCAGTACTTC.

V gene TRBV28 combines with J gene TRBJ1-2, with 9 bases fitting TRBD1. This CDR3 contains 13 residues. Germline V CDR1 and CDR2: MDHEN, SYDVKM. After removal of 3 bases from V and 8 bases from J, the junction contained 4 bases not matched to a gene. CDR3 nucleotides: TGTGCCAGCAGTTTTAACAGGGGGCAAGGCTACACCTTC. It yields the protein CASSFNRGQGYTF.

This clone was observed a single time. V is TRBV27 and J is TRBJ2-7, with TRBD1 matching over 7 bases. Germline V gives CDR1 MNHEY, CDR2 SMNVEV (reference sequence). The V segment lost 6 bases and the J segment 0 bases; nucleotides outside the gene matches: 5. This CDR3 is 14 amino acids long. In DNA, the CDR3 is TGTGCCAGCAGAAGGGGACAGAGCTCCTACGAGCAGTACTTC. It encodes CASRRGQSSYEQYF.

Points on this clone: It may be a read error: a sequence one base away is much more abundant. The chain uses TRBV5-1 and TRBJ1-1, with D unclear. The CDR3 loop spans 11 amino acids. Trimming removed 3 bases at V and 2 bases at J, with 2 bases between. Looked up from germline, CDR1 is SGHRS and CDR2 is YFSETQ. The CDR3 sequence: CASSSNTEAFF. The CDR3 DNA reads TGCGCCAGCAGCTCAAACACTGAAGCTTTCTTT.

The chain recombines TRBV7-6 with TRBJ2-7; 9 nucleotides match TRBD1. The germline gives CDR1 SGHVS, CDR2 FNYEAQ. The CDR3 consists of 17 residues. Germline trimming cut 5 bases from V and 3 bases from J; bases unmatched to any gene: 14. The CDR3 reads CASSQLQTGTGIYEQYF. DNA of the CDR3: TGTGCCAGCAGCCAACTACAAACCGGGACAGGGATCTACGAGCAGTACTTC.

This clone occurred a few times. V usage is TRBV7-9 and J usage is TRBJ2-3, with D possibly TRBD1 on 6 matching bases. There are 15 residues in the CDR3. Germline-derived CDR1 and CDR2 are SEHNR and FQNEAQ (reference sequence). V was clipped by 1 base and J by 2 bases, with 10 bases between them. Here the CDR3 DNA reads TGTGCCAGCAGCTTAGGACAGGCGTTCACAGATACGCAGTATTTT. Residues: CASSLGQAFTDTQYF.

The gene calls are TRBV5-1 and TRBJ2-1, with 12 bases lining up with TRBD2. The CDR3 covers 18 residues. CDR1 and CDR2 (germline): SGHRS, YFSETQ. Losses at the gene ends were 4 bases for V and 3 bases for J; bases not matched to a gene: 11. DNA of the CDR3: TGCGCCAGCAGCGAATTCGGCGGACTAGCGGGAAACTACAATGAGCAGTTCTTC. Protein sequence: CASSEFGGLAGNYNEQFF.

This sequence joins TRBV19 and TRBJ1-4; TRBD1 matches at 10 bases. The CDR3 has 13 residues. J lost 5 bases, V lost 8 bases, and 2 bases had no gene match. Germline lookup yields CDR1 LNHDA and CDR2 SQIVND (reference sequence). The CDR3, as DNA: TGTGCCAGTTGGGACAGGGGAAATGAAAAACTGTTTTTT. Translated: CASWDRGNEKLFF.

This chain connects TRBV6-1 to TRBJ2-1; 8 nucleotides align to TRBD2. CDR3 length equals 14 residues. Germline V gene sequence: CDR1 MNHNS, CDR2 SASEGT. Unmatched junction bases numbered 7, after V lost 7 bases and J lost 5 bases. CDR3 sequence (DNA): TGTGCCAGCACCCCTAGCGGGTCCGACAATGAGCAGTTCTTC. Translating gives CASTPSGSDNEQFF.

Only a few counts were recorded for this clone. This sequence joins TRBV2 and TRBJ1-5; TRBD1 matches at 7 bases. Germline CDR1 and CDR2: SNHLY and FYNNEI. The CDR3 contains 15 residues. Unmatched junction bases numbered 9, after V lost 4 bases and J lost 6 bases. This CDR3 reads CASSGIDRVGQPQHF. In nucleotides, the CDR3 is TGTGCCAGCAGTGGTATCGACAGGGTAGGTCAGCCCCAGCATTTT. The whole variable domain, filled in from reference TRBV2 and TRBJ1-5, reads EPEVTQTPSHQVTQMGQEVILRCVPISNHLYFYWYRQILGQKVEFLVSFYNNEISEKSEIFDDQFSVERPDGSNFTLKIRSTKLEDSAMYFCASSGIDRVGQPQHFGDGTRLSIL.

This clone was seen ten or more times. The genes are TRBV10-3 and TRBJ2-7; no clear D. V was cut by 4 bases and J by 2 bases, with 9 bases left in between. Germline CDR1 is ENHRY and CDR2 is SYGVKD. This CDR3 comprises 13 residues. The DNA of the CDR3 is TGTGCCATCAGTGCGGCGGATGCCTACGAGCAGTACTTC. Translated, it gives CAISAADAYEQYF.

The V and J genes are TRBV6-1 and TRBJ1-5, with TRBD1 matching 8 bases. J gave up 0 bases and V 4 bases, and 8 bases lay outside the gene matches. There are 17 residues in the CDR3. Germline V gives CDR1 MNHNS, CDR2 SASEGT. The CDR3 here is CASSATGGVYSNQPQHF. CDR3 in DNA: TGTGCCAGCAGTGCCACAGGGGGAGTCTATAGCAATCAGCCCCAGCATTTT.

The V and J genes are TRBV27 and TRBJ1-2; D is possibly TRBD1 (6 bases). Germline CDR1 is MNHEY and CDR2 is SMNVEV (reference sequence). Trimming took 0 bases from V and 2 from J, leaving 16 bases between them. The CDR3 is 17 amino acids. The CDR3 is CASSLSAFRTANYGYTF. Here the CDR3 DNA reads TGTGCCAGCAGTTTATCGGCTTTTCGGACAGCCAACTATGGCTACACCTTC.

This clone was observed a handful of times. This chain joins TRBV4-1 and TRBJ1-5; possible D gene TRBD1, 6 bases. V dropped 2 bases and J dropped 4 bases, with 12 bases sitting between them. This CDR3 has 15 amino acids. Germline values: CDR1 MGHRA, CDR2 YSYEKL. Written as DNA, the CDR3 is TGCGCCAGCAGCCAAAAGGACAGCTCTAATCAGCCCCAGCATTTT. It yields the protein CASSQKDSSNQPQHF.

This clone was counted a few times. The chain combines TRBV2 with TRBJ1-3; unclear D gene. CDR3 size: 16 residues. From germline, CDR1 is SNHLY and CDR2 FYNNEI. Trimming left V 4 bases short and J 0 bases short, with 13 bases between. The CDR3 spells CASSGLVAISGNTIYF. The CDR3 bases are TGTGCCAGCAGTGGACTGGTGGCAATCTCTGGAAACACCATATATTTT. The whole variable domain, remainder taken from reference TRBV2 and TRBJ1-3, is EPEVTQTPSHQVTQMGQEVILRCVPISNHLYFYWYRQILGQKVEFLVSFYNNEISEKSEIFDDQFSVERPDGSNFTLKIRSTKLEDSAMYFCASSGLVAISGNTIYFGEGSWLTVV.

This clone was observed a few times. The J gene is TRBJ2-7, the V gene TRBV27, with D uncertain. The ends were cut back, 4 bases at V and 3 bases at J, with 10 bases in the middle. CDR1 is MNHEY, CDR2 SMNVEV, per germline (reference sequence). The CDR3 consists of 13 residues. The CDR3, as DNA: TGTGCCAGCAGTTCCGTTTCCAGCTACGAGCAGTACTTC. Its protein is CASSSVSSYEQYF.

The chain links TRBV2 to TRBJ2-7; 12 bases line up with TRBD2. V lost 10 bases, J lost 5 bases, and 15 bases stayed unmatched. Per germline, CDR1 SNHLY and CDR2 FYNNEI. This CDR3 is 16 amino acids long. The CDR3 nucleotides read TGTGCCACACGGGGGCTAGCGGGAGGGCCGACCCACGAGCAGTACTTC. Translation gives CATRGLAGGPTHEQYF.

The chain links TRBV27 to TRBJ2-5; D is possibly TRBD1 (6 bases). The V gene lost 5 bases and the J gene lost 2 bases, with 12 bases spanning the gap. The CDR3 is 14 amino acids. Germline V gene data show CDR1 as MNHEY and CDR2 as SMNVEV (reference sequence). As DNA, the CDR3 is TGTGCCAGCAGTGCTTTGGACAGTCAAGAGACCCAGTACTTC. Protein: CASSALDSQETQYF.

The rearrangement joins TRBV11-2 to TRBJ2-7, with a possible D match to TRBD1 (5 bases). The CDR3 has 16 amino acids. Germline values: CDR1 SGHAT, CDR2 FQNNGV. V was pared by 1 base and J by 0 bases, with 13 bases between. The CDR3 loop reads CASSLGDSTDSYEQYF. The CDR3 region has the DNA TGTGCCAGCAGCTTAGGAGATTCGACAGACTCCTACGAGCAGTACTTC.

The rearrangement uses TRBV7-9 and TRBJ1-2, with 7 bases fitting TRBD1. Germline-derived CDR1 and CDR2 are SEHNR and FQNEAQ (reference sequence). The CDR3 extends over 14 amino acids. The ends lost 5 bases at V and 5 bases at J; junction bases unmatched: 8. The CDR3 nucleotides are TGTGCCAGCAGCCCGACAGGGAACTGGTATGGCTACACCTTC. It translates to CASSPTGNWYGYTF.

This chain links TRBV27 with TRBJ1-1; D gene ambiguous. There are 13 residues in the CDR3. V shed 4 bases and J shed 5 bases, with 11 bases lying between them. Looked up from germline, CDR1 is MNHEY and CDR2 is SMNVEV (reference sequence). The CDR3 protein is CASSYLEGTEAFF. The CDR3 DNA reads TGTGCCAGCAGTTATCTCGAGGGAACTGAAGCTTTCTTT.

The rearrangement joins TRBV27 to TRBJ2-2, with 7 positions matching TRBD1. J lost 5 bases, V lost 5 bases, and 8 bases had no gene match. The germline V gene encodes CDR1 MNHEY and CDR2 SMNVEV (reference sequence). This CDR3 region has 15 residues. The CDR3 coding sequence is TGTGCCAGCAGTGGCCGACGGACAGGAACCGGGGAGCTGTTTTTT. Protein product: CASSGRRTGTGELFF.

V usage is TRBV2 and J usage is TRBJ2-7, with 10 positions matching TRBD1. The CDR3 sequence is 14 residues long. Trimming cost V 5 bases and J 2 bases; bases outside gene matches: 3. Germline values: CDR1 SNHLY, CDR2 FYNNEI. This CDR3 reads CASSPGTGAYEQYF. For the CDR3, the DNA is TGTGCCAGCAGTCCCGGGACAGGGGCCTACGAGCAGTACTTC.

The table lists this clone with a count of one. The chain has TRBV25-1 and TRBJ1-1, with a weak D call TRBD1 (5 bases). The CDR3 totals 13 residues. Germline-derived CDR1 and CDR2 are MGHDK and SYGVNS. V gave up 2 bases and J gave up 4 bases, with 8 bases separating them. The DNA for the CDR3 is TGTGCCAGCAGTGAACCGGGGGGCACTGAAGCTTTCTTT. Translation gives CASSEPGGTEAFF. Variable domain in full (rest from reference TRBV25-1 and TRBJ1-1): EADIYQTPRYLVIGTGKKITLECSQTMGHDKMYWYQQDPGMELHLIHYSYGVNSTEKGDLSSESTVSRIRTEHFPLTLESARPSHTSQYLCASSEPGGTEAFFGQGTRLTVV.

This CDR3 reads CASSGGRGEKLFF. The DNA of the CDR3 is TGTGCCAGCAGTGGCGGGAGAGGTGAAAAACTGTTTTTT. This chain joins TRBV2 and TRBJ1-4; D not certain. Per the germline V gene, CDR1 is SNHLY and CDR2 is FYNNEI. Trimming left V 4 bases short and J 7 bases short, with 10 bases between. The CDR3 runs 13 residues. The variable domain in full, with the rest retrieved from reference TRBV2 and TRBJ1-4, is EPEVTQTPSHQVTQMGQEVILRCVPISNHLYFYWYRQILGQKVEFLVSFYNNEISEKSEIFDDQFSVERPDGSNFTLKIRSTKLEDSAMYFCASSGGRGEKLFFGSGTQLSVL.

This chain connects TRBV5-1 to TRBJ2-7, with 7 bases fitting TRBD1. The germline V gene has CDR1 SGHRS and CDR2 YFSETQ. There are 14 residues in the CDR3. J was trimmed by 3 bases and V by 4 bases; bases with no gene match: 7. CDR3 in amino acids: CASSTGTDRYEQYF. The CDR3 DNA is TGCGCCAGCAGCACCGGGACAGATCGCTACGAGCAGTACTTC.